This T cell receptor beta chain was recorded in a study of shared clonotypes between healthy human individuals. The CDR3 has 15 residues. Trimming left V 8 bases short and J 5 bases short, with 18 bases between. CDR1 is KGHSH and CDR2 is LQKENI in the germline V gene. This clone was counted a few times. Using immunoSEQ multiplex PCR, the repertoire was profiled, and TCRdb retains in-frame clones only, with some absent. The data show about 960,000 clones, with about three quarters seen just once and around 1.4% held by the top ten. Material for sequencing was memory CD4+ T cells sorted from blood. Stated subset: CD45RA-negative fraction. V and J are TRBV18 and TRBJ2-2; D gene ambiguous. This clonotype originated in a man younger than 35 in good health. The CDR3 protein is CASLPAILRTGELFF. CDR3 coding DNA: TGTGCCAGCCTTCCGGCGATTCTCCGGACCGGGGAGCTGTTTTTT.